This is a list of T cell receptor beta chains from one sample in a study of T cell repertoires in cytomegalovirus infection. From the reads, TCRdb called clonotypes with MiXCR, one entry per CDR3 protein. Among around 550,000 distinct CDR3 sequences listed, 26% were seen once. The specimen was PBMCs. The receptors derive from a human donor in good health (CMV status not recorded). Some clones in this sample may be carry-over from other donors' samples. Each CDR3 is given with its conserved first and last residue. The D gene is left open where the match is weak. Some rows have no size entry. The others give once, few or many, or a class for an expanded clone.

J gene,V gene,D gene,clone size,CDR3 length,CDR3 DNA,CDR3 protein
TRBJ1-1,TRBV5-4,.,.,14,TGTGCCAGCAGCTTGGATGTCGAGGGAGGGATAGCTTTCTTT,CASSLDVEGGIAFF
TRBJ2-6,TRBV12-3/TRBV12-4,.,many,15,TGTGCCAGCACCACCTGGGGGTCTGGGGCCAACGTCCTGACTTTC,CASTTWGSGANVLTF
TRBJ2-2,TRBV18,.,.,16,TGTGCCAGCTCACCCTACGAACAGGGGAACACCGGGGAGCTGTTTTTT,CASSPYEQGNTGELFF
TRBJ1-1,TRBV7-2,.,many,13,TGTGCCAGCTCCGAGACATTGAACACTGAAGCTTTCTTT,CASSETLNTEAFF
TRBJ1-2,TRBV29-1,.,.,14,TGCAGCGTCCAAGGGGGGGGAGGAGGCTATGGCTACACCTTC,CSVQGGGGGYGYTF
TRBJ2-3,TRBV7-2,.,many,15,TGTGCCAGCAGCTTAGGGATCCGGCCCACAGATACGCAGTATTTT,CASSLGIRPTDTQYF
TRBJ2-6,TRBV7-2,TRBD2,many,19,TGTGCCAGCAGCTTAGCGGCTAGCGGGAGTAGTTCTGGGGCCAACGTCCTGACTTTC,CASSLAASGSSSGANVLTF
TRBJ1-4,TRBV2,.,.,13,TGTGCCAGCCTCCCCGGGGCTAATGAAAAACTGTTTTTT,CASLPGANEKLFF
TRBJ2-1,TRBV29-1,.,.,14,TGCAGCGGGCGTAGGGACAAGGCCTACAATGAGCAGTTCTTC,CSGRRDKAYNEQFF
TRBJ2-1,TRBV7-9,.,.,12,TGTGCCAGCAGCTTAAGGGTTGATGAGCAGTTCTTC,CASSLRVDEQFF
TRBJ1-1,TRBV6-5,.,.,14,TGTGCCAGCAAACGGGTGGGGCAGAACACTGAAGCTTTCTTT,CASKRVGQNTEAFF
TRBJ1-4,TRBV28,TRBD1,many,16,TGTGCCAGCAGTTTAGTTGGAGGGACAGGGAAGGAAAAACTGTTTTTT,CASSLVGGTGKEKLFF
TRBJ2-1,TRBV20-1,.,.,15,TGCAGTGCCTCCGATAGCGGACACACATACAATGAGCAGTTCTTC,CSASDSGHTYNEQFF
TRBJ2-2,TRBV12-3/TRBV12-4,TRBD2,.,17,TGTGCCAGCAGTCCGTCTTCTCTAGCGGGAGGAACCGGGGAGCTGTTTTTT,CASSPSSLAGGTGELFF
TRBJ2-3,TRBV7-3,.,many,13,TGTGCCAGCAGCTCCTCTAGCGAGGATACGCAGTATTTT,CASSSSSEDTQYF
TRBJ2-3,TRBV19,.,many,13,TGTGCCAGTACCTCAATTAGCACAGATACGCAGTATTTT,CASTSISTDTQYF
TRBJ2-1,TRBV24-1,.,.,15,TGTGCCACCAGTGAGCCCTCGGCGGGAAGCTATGAGCAGTTCTTC,CATSEPSAGSYEQFF
TRBJ2-2,TRBV6-5,TRBD2,few,15,TGTGCCAGCAGTCCCGGACTAGCTTCTTCCGGGGAGCTGTTTTTT,CASSPGLASSGELFF